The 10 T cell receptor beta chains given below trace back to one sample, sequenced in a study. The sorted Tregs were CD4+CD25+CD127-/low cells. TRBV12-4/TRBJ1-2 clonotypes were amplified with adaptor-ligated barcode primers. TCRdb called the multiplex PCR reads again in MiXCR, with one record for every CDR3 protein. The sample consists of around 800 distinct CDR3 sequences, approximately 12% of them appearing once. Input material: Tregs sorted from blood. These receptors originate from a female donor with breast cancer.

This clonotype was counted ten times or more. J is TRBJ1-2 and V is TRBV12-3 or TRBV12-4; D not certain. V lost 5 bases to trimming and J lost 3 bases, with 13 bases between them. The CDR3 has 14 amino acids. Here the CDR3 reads CASSPRGSYYGYTF. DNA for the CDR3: TGTGCCAGCAGTCCGAGAGGTTCCTACTATGGCTACACCTTC.

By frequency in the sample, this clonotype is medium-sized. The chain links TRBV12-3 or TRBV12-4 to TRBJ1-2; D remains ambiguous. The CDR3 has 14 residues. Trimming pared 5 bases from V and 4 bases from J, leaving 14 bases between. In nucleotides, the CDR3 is TGTGCCAGCAGTCCGGGAGCGGACTCCTATGGCTACACCTTC. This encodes CASSPGADSYGYTF.

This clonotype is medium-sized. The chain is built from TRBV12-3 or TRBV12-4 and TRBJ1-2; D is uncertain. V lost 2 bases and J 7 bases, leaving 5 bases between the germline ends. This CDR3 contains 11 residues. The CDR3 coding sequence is TGTGCCAGCAGTTTAAATATTGGCTACACCTTC. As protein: CASSLNIGYTF.

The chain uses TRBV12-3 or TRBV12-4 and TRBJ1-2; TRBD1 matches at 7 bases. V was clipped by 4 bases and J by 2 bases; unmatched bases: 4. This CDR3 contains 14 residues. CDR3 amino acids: CASSWTGGNYGYTF. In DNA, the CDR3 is TGTGCCAGCAGTTGGACAGGAGGGAACTATGGCTACACCTTC.

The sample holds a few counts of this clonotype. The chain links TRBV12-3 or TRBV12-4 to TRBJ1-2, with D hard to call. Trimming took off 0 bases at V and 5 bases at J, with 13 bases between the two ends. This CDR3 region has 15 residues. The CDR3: CASSLAVGIGYGYTF. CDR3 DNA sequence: TGTGCCAGCAGTTTAGCGGTAGGGATCGGGTATGGCTACACCTTC.

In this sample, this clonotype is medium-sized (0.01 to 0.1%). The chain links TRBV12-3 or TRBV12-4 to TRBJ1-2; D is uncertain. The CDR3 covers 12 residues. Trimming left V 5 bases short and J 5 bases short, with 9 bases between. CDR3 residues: CASSPLGYGYTF. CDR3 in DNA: TGTGCCAGCAGTCCCCTGGGGTATGGCTACACCTTC.

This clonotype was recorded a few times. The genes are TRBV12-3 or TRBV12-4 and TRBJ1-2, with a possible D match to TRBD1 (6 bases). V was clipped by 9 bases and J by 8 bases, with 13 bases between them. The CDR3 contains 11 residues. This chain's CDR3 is CASARGQGYTF. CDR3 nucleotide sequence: TGTGCCAGTGCCAGGGGACAAGGCTACACCTTC.

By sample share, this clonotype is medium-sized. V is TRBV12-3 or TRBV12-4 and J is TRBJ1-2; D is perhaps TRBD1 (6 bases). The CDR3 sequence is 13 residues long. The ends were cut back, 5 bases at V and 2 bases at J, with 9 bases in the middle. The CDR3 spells CASSKGQNYGYTF. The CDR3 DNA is TGTGCCAGCAGTAAAGGACAGAACTATGGCTACACCTTC.

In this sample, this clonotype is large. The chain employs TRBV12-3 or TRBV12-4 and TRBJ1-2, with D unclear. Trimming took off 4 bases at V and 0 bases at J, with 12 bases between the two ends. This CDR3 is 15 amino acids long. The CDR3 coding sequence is TGTGCCAGCAGTTCAGCGACGACCTCTAACTATGGCTACACCTTC. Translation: CASSSATTSNYGYTF.

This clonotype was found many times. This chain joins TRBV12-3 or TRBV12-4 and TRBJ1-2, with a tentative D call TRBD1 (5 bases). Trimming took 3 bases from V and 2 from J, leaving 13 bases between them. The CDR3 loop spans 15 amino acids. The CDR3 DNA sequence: TGTGCCAGCAGTTTCGGGGCGGGATCCAACTATGGCTACACCTTC. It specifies CASSFGAGSNYGYTF.